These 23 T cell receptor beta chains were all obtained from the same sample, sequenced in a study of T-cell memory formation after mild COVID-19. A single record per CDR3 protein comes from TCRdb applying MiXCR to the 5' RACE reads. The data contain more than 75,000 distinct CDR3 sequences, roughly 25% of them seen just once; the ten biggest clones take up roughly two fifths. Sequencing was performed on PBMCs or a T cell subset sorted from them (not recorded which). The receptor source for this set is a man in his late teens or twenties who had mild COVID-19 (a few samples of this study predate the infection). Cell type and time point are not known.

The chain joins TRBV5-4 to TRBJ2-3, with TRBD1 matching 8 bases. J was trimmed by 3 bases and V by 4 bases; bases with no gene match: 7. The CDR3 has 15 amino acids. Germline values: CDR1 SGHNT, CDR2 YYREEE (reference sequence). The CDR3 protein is CASSQDRVGTDTQYF. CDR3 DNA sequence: TGTGCCAGCAGCCAGGACAGGGTCGGGACAGATACGCAGTATTTT.

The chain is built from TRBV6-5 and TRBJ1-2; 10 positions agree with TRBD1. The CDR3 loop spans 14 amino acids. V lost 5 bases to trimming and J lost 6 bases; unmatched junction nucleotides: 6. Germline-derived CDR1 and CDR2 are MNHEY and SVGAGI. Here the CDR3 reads CASSPGQGFNGYTF. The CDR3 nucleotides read TGTGCCAGCAGTCCGGGACAGGGGTTTAATGGCTACACCTTC.

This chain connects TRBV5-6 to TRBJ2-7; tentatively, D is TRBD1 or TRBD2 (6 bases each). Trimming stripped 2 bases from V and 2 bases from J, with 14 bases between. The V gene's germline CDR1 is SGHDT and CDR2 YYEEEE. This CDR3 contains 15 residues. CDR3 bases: TGTGCCAGCAGCTTCGGTCGGGGGCGCCCCTACGAGCAGTACGTC. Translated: CASSFGRGRPYEQYV.

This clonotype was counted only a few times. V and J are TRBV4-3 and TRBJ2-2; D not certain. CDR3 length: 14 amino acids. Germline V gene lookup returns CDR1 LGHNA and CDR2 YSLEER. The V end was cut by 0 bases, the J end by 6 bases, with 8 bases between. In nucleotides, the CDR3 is TGCGCCAGCAGCCAAGATGGCCGTGCCGGGGAGCTGTTTTTT. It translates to CASSQDGRAGELFF.

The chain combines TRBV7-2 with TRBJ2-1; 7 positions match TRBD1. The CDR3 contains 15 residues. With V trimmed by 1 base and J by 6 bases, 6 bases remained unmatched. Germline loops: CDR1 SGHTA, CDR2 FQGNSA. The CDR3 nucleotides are TGTGCCAGCAGCTTAGATTTGGCAGGGGGCAATGAGCAGTTCTTC. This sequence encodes CASSLDLAGGNEQFF.

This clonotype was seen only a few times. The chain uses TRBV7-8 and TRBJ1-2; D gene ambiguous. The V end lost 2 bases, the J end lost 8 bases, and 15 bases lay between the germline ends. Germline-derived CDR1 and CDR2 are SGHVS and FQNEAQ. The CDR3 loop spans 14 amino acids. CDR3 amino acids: CASSLRTPAPGYTF. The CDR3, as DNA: TGTGCCAGCAGCTTACGTACCCCAGCTCCAGGCTACACCTTC.

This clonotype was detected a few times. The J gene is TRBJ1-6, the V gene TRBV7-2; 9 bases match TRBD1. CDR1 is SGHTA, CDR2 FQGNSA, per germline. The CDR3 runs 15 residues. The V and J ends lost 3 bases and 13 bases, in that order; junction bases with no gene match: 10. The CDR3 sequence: CASSFGDRVFSPLHF. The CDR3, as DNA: TGTGCCAGCAGCTTCGGGGACAGGGTCTTTTCGCCCCTCCACTTT.

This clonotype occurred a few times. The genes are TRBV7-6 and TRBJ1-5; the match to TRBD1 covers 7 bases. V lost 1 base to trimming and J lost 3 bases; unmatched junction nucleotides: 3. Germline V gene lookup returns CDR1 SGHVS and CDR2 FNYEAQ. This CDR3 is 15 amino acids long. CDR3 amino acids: CASSLGGQFNQPQHF. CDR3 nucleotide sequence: TGTGCCAGCAGCTTAGGGGGACAGTTCAATCAGCCCCAGCATTTT.

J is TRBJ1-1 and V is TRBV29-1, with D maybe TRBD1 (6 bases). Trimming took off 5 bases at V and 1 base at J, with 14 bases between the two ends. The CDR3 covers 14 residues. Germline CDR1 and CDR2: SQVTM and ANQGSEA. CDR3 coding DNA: TGCAGCGTTAAGGGGACAACAAAGAACACTGAAGCTTTCTTT. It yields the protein CSVKGTTKNTEAFF.

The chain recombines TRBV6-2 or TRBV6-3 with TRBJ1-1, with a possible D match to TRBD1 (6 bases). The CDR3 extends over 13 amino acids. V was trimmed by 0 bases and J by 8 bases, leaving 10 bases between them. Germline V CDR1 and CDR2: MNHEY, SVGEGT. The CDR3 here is CASSYSGGLEAFF. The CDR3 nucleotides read TGTGCCAGCAGTTACTCCGGGGGGCTCGAAGCTTTCTTT.

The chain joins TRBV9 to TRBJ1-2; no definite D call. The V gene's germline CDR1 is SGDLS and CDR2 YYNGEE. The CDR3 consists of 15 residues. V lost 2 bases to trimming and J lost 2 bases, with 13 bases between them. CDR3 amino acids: CASSVAETVNYGYTF. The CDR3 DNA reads TGTGCCAGCAGCGTTGCCGAAACGGTGAACTATGGCTACACCTTC.

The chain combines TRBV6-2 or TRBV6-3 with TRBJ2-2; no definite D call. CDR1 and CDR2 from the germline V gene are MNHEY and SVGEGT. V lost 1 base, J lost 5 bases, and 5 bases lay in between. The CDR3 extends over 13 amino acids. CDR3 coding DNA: TGTGCCAGCAGTTACTTCCTAACCGGGGAGCTGTTTTTT. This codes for CASSYFLTGELFF.

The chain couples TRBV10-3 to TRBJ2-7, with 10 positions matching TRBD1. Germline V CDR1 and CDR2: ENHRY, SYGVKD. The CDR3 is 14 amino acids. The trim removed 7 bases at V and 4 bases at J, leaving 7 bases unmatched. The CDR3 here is CAITEDRGRYEQYF. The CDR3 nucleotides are TGTGCCATCACCGAGGACAGGGGGAGATACGAGCAGTACTTC.

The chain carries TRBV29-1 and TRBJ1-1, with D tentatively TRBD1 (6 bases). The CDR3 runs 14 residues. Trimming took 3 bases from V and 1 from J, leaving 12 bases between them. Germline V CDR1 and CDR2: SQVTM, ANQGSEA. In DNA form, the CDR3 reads TGCAGCGTTGACGGGGGCAGACCGAACACTGAAGCTTTCTTT. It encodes CSVDGGRPNTEAFF.

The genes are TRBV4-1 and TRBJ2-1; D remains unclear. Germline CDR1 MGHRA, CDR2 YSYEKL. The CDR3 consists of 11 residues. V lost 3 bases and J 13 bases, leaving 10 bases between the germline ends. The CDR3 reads CASSQDLRQFF. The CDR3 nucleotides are TGCGCCAGCAGCCAGGATCTGAGACAGTTCTTC.

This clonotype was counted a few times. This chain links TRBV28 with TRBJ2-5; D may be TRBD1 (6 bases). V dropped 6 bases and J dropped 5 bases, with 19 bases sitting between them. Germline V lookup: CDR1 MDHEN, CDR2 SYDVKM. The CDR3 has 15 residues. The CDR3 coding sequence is TGTGCCAGCAGGCCGGCAGGGGAGTTGTACGAGACCCAGTACTTC. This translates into CASRPAGELYETQYF.

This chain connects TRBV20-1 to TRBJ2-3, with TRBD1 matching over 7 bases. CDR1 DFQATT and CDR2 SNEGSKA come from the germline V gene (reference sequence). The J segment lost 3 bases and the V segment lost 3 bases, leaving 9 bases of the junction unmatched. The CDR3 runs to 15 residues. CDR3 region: CSASGLGGETDTQYF. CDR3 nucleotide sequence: TGCAGTGCTAGTGGTTTAGGGGGCGAAACAGATACGCAGTATTTT.

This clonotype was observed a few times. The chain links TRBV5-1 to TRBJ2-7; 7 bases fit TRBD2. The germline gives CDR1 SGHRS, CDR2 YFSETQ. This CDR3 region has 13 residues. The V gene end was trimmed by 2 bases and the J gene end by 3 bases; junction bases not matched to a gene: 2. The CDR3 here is CASSLAGNYEQYF. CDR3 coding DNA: TGCGCCAGCAGCTTAGCGGGGAACTACGAGCAGTACTTC.

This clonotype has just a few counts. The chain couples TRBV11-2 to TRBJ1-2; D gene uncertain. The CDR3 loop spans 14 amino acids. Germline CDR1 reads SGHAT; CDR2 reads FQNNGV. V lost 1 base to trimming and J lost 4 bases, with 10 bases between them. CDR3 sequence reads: CASSLGRAAYGYTF. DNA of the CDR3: TGTGCCAGCAGCTTAGGAAGGGCAGCCTATGGCTACACCTTC.

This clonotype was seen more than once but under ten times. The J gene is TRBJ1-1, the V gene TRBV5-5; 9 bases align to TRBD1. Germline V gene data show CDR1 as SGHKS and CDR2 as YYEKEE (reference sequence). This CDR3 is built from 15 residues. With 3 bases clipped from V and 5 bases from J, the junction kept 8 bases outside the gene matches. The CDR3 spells CASSSSGTGWTEAFF. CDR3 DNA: TGTGCCAGCAGCTCCTCCGGGACAGGGTGGACTGAAGCTTTCTTT.

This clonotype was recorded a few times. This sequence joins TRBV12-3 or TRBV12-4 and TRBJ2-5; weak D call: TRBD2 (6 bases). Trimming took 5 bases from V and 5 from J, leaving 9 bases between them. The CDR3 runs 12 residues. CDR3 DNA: TGTGCCAGCAGTGCGGGGATCGAGACCCAGTACTTC. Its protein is CASSAGIETQYF.

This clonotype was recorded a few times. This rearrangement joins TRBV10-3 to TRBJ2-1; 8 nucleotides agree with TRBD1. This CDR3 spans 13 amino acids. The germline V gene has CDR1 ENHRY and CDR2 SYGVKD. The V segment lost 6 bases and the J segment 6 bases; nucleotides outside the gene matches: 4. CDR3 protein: CAIRVDRGNEQFF. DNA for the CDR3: TGTGCCATCAGGGTTGACAGGGGCAATGAGCAGTTCTTC.

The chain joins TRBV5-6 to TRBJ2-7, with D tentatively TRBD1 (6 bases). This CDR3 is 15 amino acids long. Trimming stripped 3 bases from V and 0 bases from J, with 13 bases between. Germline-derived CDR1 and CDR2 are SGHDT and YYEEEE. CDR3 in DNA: TGTGCCAGCAGCTCGAAATTGACAGGCTCCTACGAGCAGTACGTC. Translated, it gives CASSSKLTGSYEQYV.